One sample yielded the 26 T cell receptor beta chains listed below, sequenced in a study of PD-L1 blockade in urothelial cancer. Libraries were prepared by immunoSEQ multiplex PCR; TCRdb keeps only in-frame clonotypes and omits some of them. The sample records tens of thousands of clones, 82% being singletons. This specimen was PBMCs, taken around atezolizumab (anti-PD-L1) treatment. These receptors were taken from a man aged 65-85 years with urothelial cancer.

This clone occurred a few times. The sample holds other DNA sequences that translate to the same CDR3. This rearrangement joins TRBV6-1 to TRBJ1-2; D ambiguous. The CDR3 loop spans 13 amino acids. The V gene's germline CDR1 is MNHNS and CDR2 SASEGT. Trimming shortened V by 4 bases and J by 0 bases, and 6 bases separated the two germline ends. The CDR3, as DNA: TGTGCCAGCAGTGGACTTTCTAACTATGGCTACACCTTC. Encoded protein: CASSGLSNYGYTF.

The CDR3 DNA sequence: TGTGCTAGTGGGTCCCTGACTAGCGGGTACAATGAGCAGTTCTTC. This codes for CASGSLTSGYNEQFF. The chain joins TRBV12-5 to TRBJ2-1; 10 bases are shared with TRBD2. Germline CDR1 LGHNT, CDR2 FRNRAP. The CDR3 spans 15 residues. J was trimmed by 4 bases and V by 6 bases; bases with no gene match: 6. Using reference TRBV12-5 and TRBJ2-1 for the parts outside the CDR3, the full variable domain is DARVTQTPRHKVTEMGQEVTMRCQPILGHNTVFWYRQTMMQGLELLAYFRNRAPLDDSGMPKDRFSAEMPDATLATLKIQPSEPRDSAVYFCASGSLTSGYNEQFFGPGTRLTVL.

The rearrangement uses TRBV11-1 and TRBJ2-3, with 9 bases lining up with TRBD2. The CDR3 sequence is 15 residues long. After removal of 3 bases from V and 4 bases from J, the junction contained 5 bases not matched to a gene. Germline V gene sequence: CDR1 SGHAT, CDR2 FQDESV (reference sequence). This chain's CDR3 is CASSFSSGSSDTQYF. The CDR3 bases are TGTGCCAGCAGCTTTAGTAGCGGGAGCTCAGATACGCAGTATTTT.

The chain links TRBV27 to TRBJ1-5; TRBD1 matches 8 bases. From germline, CDR1 is MNHEY and CDR2 SMNVEV (reference sequence). CDR3 length equals 15 residues. The V and J ends lost 2 bases and 3 bases, in that order; junction bases with no gene match: 3. The CDR3 nucleotides are TGTGCCAGCAGTTTAAGGACAGGGAACAATCAGCCCCAGCATTTT. Translating it yields CASSLRTGNNQPQHF.

The chain links TRBV5-1 to TRBJ1-2, with 11 bases that match TRBD1. V lost 3 bases to trimming and J lost 4 bases; unmatched junction nucleotides: 8. Germline lookup yields CDR1 SGHRS and CDR2 YFSETQ. The CDR3 consists of 16 residues. The CDR3 bases are TGCGCCAGCAGCTCGGACAGGGGGCTGGGCCCCTATGGCTACACCTTC. It specifies CASSSDRGLGPYGYTF.

The chain links TRBV5-1 to TRBJ2-1; 10 positions agree with TRBD2. This CDR3 has 15 residues. The germline V gene encodes CDR1 SGHRS and CDR2 YFSETQ. The ends lost 0 bases at V and 8 bases at J; junction bases unmatched: 5. Here the CDR3 reads CASSLVSGRAYEQFF. The DNA for the CDR3 is TGCGCCAGCAGCTTGGTAAGCGGGAGGGCCTATGAGCAGTTCTTC.

This clone was detected only once. V and J are TRBV29-1 and TRBJ1-2, with 9 bases lining up with TRBD1. This CDR3 region has 14 residues. The germline gives CDR1 SQVTM, CDR2 ANQGSEA. Unmatched junction bases numbered 7, after V lost 3 bases and J lost 5 bases. The CDR3 nucleotides read TGCAGCGTTGAGGGGGGACAGGGTCGGTATGGCTACACCTTC. Protein: CSVEGGQGRYGYTF. The entire variable domain, with the rest obtained from reference TRBV29-1 and TRBJ1-2, is as follows: SAVISQKPSRDICQRGTSLTIQCQVDSQVTMMFWYRQQPGQSLTLIATANQGSEATYESGFVIDKFPISRPNLTFSTLTVSNMSPEDSSIYLCSVEGGQGRYGYTFGSGTRLTVV.

The rearrangement uses TRBV9 and TRBJ2-7; 7 bases match TRBD1. J was trimmed by 3 bases and V by 3 bases; bases with no gene match: 9. The CDR3 runs 15 residues. Germline V gives CDR1 SGDLS, CDR2 YYNGEE. CDR3 region: CASSARDSGFYEQYF. In DNA, the CDR3 is TGTGCCAGCAGCGCCCGGGACAGTGGATTCTACGAGCAGTACTTC.

This chain connects TRBV2 to TRBJ1-6, with D tentatively TRBD1 (6 bases). There are 13 residues in the CDR3. The germline V and J ends were trimmed by 4 bases and 7 bases, with 8 bases remaining between them. Germline CDR1 and CDR2: SNHLY and FYNNEI. The CDR3 loop reads CASSADRNSPLHF. The CDR3 nucleotides read TGTGCCAGCAGTGCGGACAGAAATTCACCCCTCCACTTT.

The rearrangement uses TRBV18 and TRBJ2-7, with 9 bases matching TRBD1. V gave up 3 bases and J gave up 7 bases; unmatched junction bases: 7. The CDR3 is 14 amino acids. Per germline, CDR1 KGHSH and CDR2 LQKENI. This CDR3 is CASSPGTGLGEQYF. The CDR3 DNA is TGTGCCAGCTCACCCGGGACAGGGCTAGGAGAGCAGTACTTC.

The V gene is TRBV7-9, the J gene TRBJ2-7; TRBD2 matches 12 bases. Germline V lookup: CDR1 SEHNR, CDR2 FQNEAQ (reference sequence). CDR3 size: 15 residues. V was pared by 5 bases and J by 5 bases, with 7 bases of the junction left unmatched. CDR3: CASSRWTSGNDEQYF. Here the CDR3 DNA reads TGTGCCAGCAGCCGCTGGACTAGCGGGAATGACGAGCAGTACTTC. Full variable domain (remainder filled in from reference TRBV7-9 and TRBJ2-7): DTGVSQNPRHKITKRGQNVTFRCDPISEHNRLYWYRQTLGQGPEFLTYFQNEAQLEKSRLLSDRFSAERPKGSFSTLEIQRTEQGDSAMYLCASSRWTSGNDEQYFGPGTRLTVT.

The rearrangement links TRBV11-2 to TRBJ2-7, with TRBD2 matching over 8 bases. The V segment lost 1 base and the J segment 3 bases; nucleotides outside the gene matches: 5. Germline-derived CDR1 and CDR2 are SGHAT and FQNNGV. The CDR3 is made up of 15 amino acids. CDR3 sequence reads: CASSLGNSGVYEQYF. The CDR3 nucleotides read TGTGCCAGCAGCTTAGGTAATAGCGGGGTCTACGAGCAGTACTTC.

The J gene is TRBJ1-3, the V gene TRBV5-6; D not certain. With 3 bases removed from V and 0 bases from J, the gap between germline ends came to 4 bases. The CDR3 spans 13 residues. Germline lookup yields CDR1 SGHDT and CDR2 YYEEEE. The CDR3 here is CASSSSSGNTIYF. Here the CDR3 DNA reads TGTGCCAGCAGCTCCAGCTCTGGAAACACCATATATTTT.

The chain links TRBV7-2 to TRBJ2-1; D gene uncertain. V dropped 5 bases and J dropped 6 bases, with 11 bases sitting between them. Germline CDR1 SGHTA, CDR2 FQGNSA. The length of the CDR3 is 13 residues. Written as DNA, the CDR3 is TGTGCCAGCAGCACCAAACCTAGCAATGAGCAGTTCTTC. It encodes CASSTKPSNEQFF.

J is TRBJ2-7 and V is TRBV7-2; possible D gene TRBD1, 6 bases. Germline CDR1 SGHTA, CDR2 FQGNSA. The CDR3 spans 14 residues. The V end was cut by 5 bases, the J end by 2 bases, with 13 bases between. The CDR3 DNA follows: TGTGCCAGCAGCCTCCAGGGGACCGCCTACGAGCAGTACTTC. Translation gives CASSLQGTAYEQYF.

The chain combines TRBV6-6 with TRBJ2-5; the D gene is possibly TRBD2 (5 bases). Germline-derived CDR1 and CDR2 are MNHNY and SVGAGI (reference sequence). Between the trimmed V and J ends, which lost 11 bases and 5 bases, there was a span of 15 bases. The CDR3 is made up of 12 amino acids. The CDR3 nucleotides read TGTGCCTCCGCGACGGGGTTGGAGACCCAGTACTTC. Translating gives CASATGLETQYF.

This chain links TRBV19 with TRBJ1-5; the match to TRBD1 covers 7 bases. V trimming: 5 bases; J trimming: 0 bases; junction bases outside the gene matches: 13. The CDR3 is made up of 18 amino acids. The V gene's germline CDR1 is LNHDA and CDR2 SQIVND (reference sequence). In nucleotides, the CDR3 is TGTGCCAGTAGTCCCCCCGGGACAGAAAGTTATAGCAATCAGCCCCAGCATTTT. It yields the protein CASSPPGTESYSNQPQHF.

The V and J genes are TRBV6-6 and TRBJ1-4; a weak D match, TRBD1 (6 bases). Trimming cost V 7 bases and J 7 bases, with 19 bases left between them. CDR1 and CDR2 from the germline V gene are MNHNY and SVGAGI (reference sequence). The CDR3 totals 15 residues. The CDR3 bases are TGTGCCAGCACCGACACAGGGAGCGGGGTTGAAAAACTGTTTTTT. Translated: CASTDTGSGVEKLFF.

The gene calls are TRBV19 and TRBJ2-1; tentatively, D is TRBD1 (6 bases). The CDR3 has 14 residues. Germline CDR1 is LNHDA and CDR2 is SQIVND (reference sequence). The V end was cut by 1 base, the J end by 9 bases, with 13 bases between. CDR3 protein: CASSIGGRRGEQFF. CDR3 nucleotides: TGTGCCAGTAGTATAGGGGGGCGAAGGGGTGAGCAGTTCTTC.

This chain links TRBV6-5 with TRBJ2-3; D may be TRBD2 (5 bases). Germline V gene sequence: CDR1 MNHEY, CDR2 SVGAGI. The V gene lost 8 bases and the J gene lost 5 bases, with 8 bases spanning the gap. The CDR3 length is 11 residues. CDR3 sequence: CASFRGDTQYF. The CDR3 region has the DNA TGTGCCAGCTTCCGGGGAGATACGCAGTATTTT.

J is TRBJ2-3 and V is TRBV2; weak D call: TRBD2 (6 bases). CDR3 length: 16 residues. The germline CDR1 and CDR2 sequences are SNHLY and FYNNEI. The ends were cut back, 3 bases at V and 5 bases at J, with 18 bases in the middle. The CDR3: CASSEEGSTVGDTQYF. The CDR3, as DNA: TGTGCCAGCAGTGAGGAGGGCAGCACAGTTGGAGATACGCAGTATTTT.

This chain connects TRBV18 to TRBJ2-7; the match to TRBD2 covers 11 bases. Germline CDR1 is KGHSH and CDR2 is LQKENI. The length of the CDR3 is 14 residues. J was trimmed by 3 bases and V by 3 bases; bases with no gene match: 1. The CDR3 loop is CASSPGLAGYEQYF. The CDR3 DNA follows: TGTGCCAGCTCACCTGGACTAGCGGGCTACGAGCAGTACTTC.

The chain is built from TRBV6-4 and TRBJ1-6; TRBD1 is a possible D gene (5 bases). This CDR3 has 13 amino acids. The germline V and J ends were trimmed by 9 bases and 8 bases, with 14 bases remaining between them. CDR1 is MRHNA and CDR2 is SNTAGT in the germline V gene. The chain's CDR3 is CASKQDLDSPLHF. The CDR3 DNA reads TGTGCCAGTAAACAGGATCTTGATTCACCCCTCCACTTT.

CDR3 region: CASSYSRNTEAFF. For the CDR3, the DNA is TGTGCCAGCAGTTACTCGAGGAACACTGAAGCTTTCTTT. This chain connects TRBV6-5 to TRBJ1-1; no firm D call. This CDR3 is 13 amino acids long. Trimming removed 0 bases at V and 1 base at J, with 3 bases between. CDR1 and CDR2 (germline): MNHEY, SVGAGI.

The V call is TRBV7-3, the J call TRBJ2-2; 10 bases line up with TRBD2. Trimming at V came to 2 bases and at J to 5 bases, leaving 5 bases not matched to a gene. CDR3 length: 16 amino acids. Germline V lookup: CDR1 SGHTA, CDR2 FQGTGA. The CDR3 bases are TGTGCCAGCAGCTTAGGGCTAGCGGGAGCAACCGGGGAGCTGTTTTTT. Protein sequence: CASSLGLAGATGELFF.

The chain is built from TRBV6-1 and TRBJ2-3, with D unclear. Trimming took off 4 bases at V and 0 bases at J, with 8 bases between the two ends. CDR3 length: 14 amino acids. The germline V gene encodes CDR1 MNHNS and CDR2 SASEGT. The CDR3 DNA reads TGTGCCAGCAGTGTACAGCATAGCACAGATACGCAGTATTTT. It codes for CASSVQHSTDTQYF.